The 28 T cell receptor beta chains in this list originate from one sample, sequenced in a study of cytomegalovirus exposure and HLA in healthy donors (dated by TCRdb to about 2017). Receptor amplification or capture employed the immunoSEQ multiplex PCR assay. A mixture of 60 forward primers for TCR Vbeta segments and 13 reverse primers for TCR Jbeta segments was used in the multiplex PCR. Not all clones reach the TCRdb copy of this immuneACCESS table, which keeps in-frame sequences only. Checked studies attribute under half of the gap to unresolved V genes and leave the rest unexplained. The sample table records around 150,000 clones; 70% to 80% of these occur just once. Over 2% of the sample belongs to the ten largest clones. The sample comprised PBMCs. The source is a man aged 30 to 45 in good health and CMV-seronegative.

The rearrangement joins TRBV15 to TRBJ2-2, with no clear D. Germline V gene lookup returns CDR1 LNHNV and CDR2 YYDKDF (reference sequence). V shed 6 bases and J shed 7 bases, with 12 bases lying between them. The CDR3 is 13 residues long. For the CDR3, the DNA is TGTGCCACCAGGAAAGCTAGTGACGGGGAGCTGTTTTTT. Residues: CATRKASDGELFF.

The chain carries TRBV5-6 and TRBJ2-5, with 8 bases fitting TRBD2. The J call may not be correct, given that the DNA end is closer to TRBJ2-7. CDR3 length equals 14 residues. From germline, CDR1 is SGHDT and CDR2 YYEEEE. CDR3 sequence reads: CASSPGTRGGEQYF. The CDR3 coding sequence is TGTGCCAGCAGCCCCGGGACTAGAGGAGGCGAGCAGTACTTC.

The chain couples TRBV29-1 to TRBJ2-3; no reliable D call. Germline loops: CDR1 SQVTM, CDR2 ANQGSEA. The CDR3 sequence is 13 residues long. Trimming removed 5 bases from V and 1 base from J, with 10 bases in between. The CDR3 sequence is CSVLDVGTDTQYF. DNA for the CDR3: TGCAGCGTTCTAGACGTTGGCACAGATACGCAGTATTTT.

This clone showed up just a few times. This chain connects TRBV5-6 to TRBJ1-5; D uncertain. The V gene's germline CDR1 is SGHDT and CDR2 YYEEEE. Trimming took 0 bases from V and 2 from J, leaving 6 bases between them. This CDR3 comprises 14 residues. The CDR3 spells CASSLAQGNQPQHF. The CDR3 nucleotides are TGTGCCAGCAGCTTGGCCCAGGGCAATCAGCCCCAGCATTTT. The complete variable domain, with remaining parts taken from reference TRBV5-6 and TRBJ1-5, reads DAGVTQSPTHLIKTRGQQVTLRCSPKSGHDTVSWYQQALGQGPQFIFQYYEEEERQRGNFPDRFSGHQFPNYSSELNVNALLLGDSALYLCASSLAQGNQPQHFGDGTRLSIL.

The V call is TRBV5-1, the J call TRBJ1-1, with TRBD1 matching 10 bases. The CDR3 contains 17 residues. The V gene end was trimmed by 0 bases and the J gene end by 3 bases; junction bases not matched to a gene: 8. In germline, CDR1 is SGHRS, CDR2 YFSETQ. The CDR3 here is CASSLAGTGAHDTEAFF. CDR3 nucleotide sequence: TGCGCCAGCAGCTTGGCCGGGACAGGGGCCCACGACACTGAAGCTTTCTTT.

V gene TRBV6-5 combines with J gene TRBJ2-1; a possible D gene is TRBD2 (6 bases). Per germline, CDR1 MNHEY and CDR2 SVGAGI. The CDR3 runs to 15 residues. Trimming removed 0 bases from V and 10 bases from J, with 16 bases in between. The CDR3 DNA sequence: TGTGCCAGCAGTTACTCGAGTTCCGGGAGAGGAGAGCAGTTCTTC. This gives the protein CASSYSSSGRGEQFF.

V is TRBV28 and J is TRBJ2-6; 8 bases are a match to TRBD1. CDR1 and CDR2 (germline): MDHEN, SYDVKM. The CDR3 is 15 residues long. With 10 bases clipped from V and 3 bases from J, the junction kept 8 bases outside the gene matches. CDR3 residues: CATGQGGLGANVLTF. In DNA form, the CDR3 reads TGTGCCACCGGACAGGGAGGCCTTGGGGCCAACGTCCTGACTTTC.

The genes are TRBV9 and TRBJ2-7; maybe TRBD1 (6 bases). Trimming took 3 bases from V and 0 from J, leaving 10 bases between them. The CDR3 has 14 residues. Germline CDR1 and CDR2: SGDLS and YYNGEE. The CDR3: CASSDDRLSYEQYF. In nucleotides, the CDR3 is TGTGCCAGCAGCGACGACAGGCTCTCCTACGAGCAGTACTTC.

This clone has only a few counts. The rearrangement joins TRBV6-1 to TRBJ1-4; 8 positions agree with TRBD1. There are 15 residues in the CDR3. V shed 8 bases and J 6 bases; nucleotides not matched to a gene: 11. Per the germline V gene, CDR1 is MNHNS and CDR2 is SASEGT. This chain's CDR3 is CASGWPGTGDEKLFF. CDR3 DNA: TGTGCCAGCGGGTGGCCGGGGACAGGAGATGAAAAACTGTTTTTT.

The chain uses TRBV4-3 and TRBJ1-4, with D perhaps matching TRBD1 (6 bases). Trimming stripped 8 bases from V and 3 bases from J, with 16 bases between. The CDR3 contains 15 residues. Germline V gene lookup returns CDR1 LGHNA and CDR2 YSLEER. The CDR3 loop is CASGGGLGANEKLFF. In DNA, the CDR3 is TGCGCCAGCGGGGGCGGCCTTGGGGCTAATGAAAAACTGTTTTTT.

This rearrangement joins TRBV2 to TRBJ1-1; possible D gene TRBD1, 6 bases. The CDR3 loop spans 14 amino acids. V lost 8 bases and J 5 bases, leaving 18 bases between the germline ends. Germline CDR1 and CDR2: SNHLY and FYNNEI. CDR3 region: CASRVGEGGTEAFF. CDR3 in DNA: TGTGCCAGCCGAGTCGGGGAGGGGGGGACTGAAGCTTTCTTT.

The chain carries TRBV28 and TRBJ1-1; D might be TRBD1 (6 bases). This CDR3 has 14 residues. Trimming stripped 2 bases from V and 1 base from J, with 8 bases between. The V gene's germline CDR1 is MDHEN and CDR2 SYDVKM. CDR3: CASSLGTTNTEAFF. The CDR3 DNA follows: TGTGCCAGCAGTTTAGGGACAACGAACACTGAAGCTTTCTTT.

The J gene is TRBJ2-2, the V gene TRBV5-4; D gene unclear. Trimming took off 0 bases at V and 1 base at J, with 13 bases between the two ends. Germline assignment: CDR1 SGHNT and CDR2 YYREEE (reference sequence). The CDR3 sequence is 17 residues long. CDR3 residues: CASSLVPSGGNTGELFF. CDR3 in DNA: TGTGCCAGCAGCTTGGTGCCCTCCGGCGGGAACACCGGGGAGCTGTTTTTT.

This chain uses TRBV28 with TRBJ2-5, with 7 positions matching TRBD1. V lost 5 bases, J lost 0 bases, and 12 bases stayed unmatched. Germline V CDR1 and CDR2: MDHEN, SYDVKM. CDR3 length equals 17 residues. The chain's CDR3 is CASSLTKSGTDQETQYF. The CDR3 DNA reads as TGTGCCAGCAGTCTCACTAAATCCGGGACAGACCAAGAGACCCAGTACTTC.

The chain carries TRBV30 and TRBJ1-2, with D uncertain. The CDR3 consists of 11 residues. Germline V CDR1 and CDR2: GTSNPN, SVGIG (reference sequence). V dropped 1 base and J dropped 4 bases, with 4 bases sitting between them. The CDR3 nucleotides read TGTGCCTGGAGTGCCCTCTATGGCTACACCTTC. Its translation is CAWSALYGYTF.

The chain recombines TRBV28 with TRBJ2-1; 10 bases are shared with TRBD2. V was pared by 5 bases and J by 10 bases, with 8 bases of the junction left unmatched. The germline gives CDR1 MDHEN, CDR2 SYDVKM. This CDR3 is built from 14 residues. The CDR3 DNA reads TGTGCCAGCAGTGGCCTAGCGGGAGTTCACGAGCAGTTCTTC. Amino acids: CASSGLAGVHEQFF.

This chain links TRBV5-4 with TRBJ2-3, with 7 bases aligning to TRBD1. The CDR3 runs 15 residues. Trimming removed 0 bases from V and 2 bases from J; junction bases left unmatched: 3. Per germline, CDR1 SGHNT and CDR2 YYREEE (reference sequence). The CDR3 DNA sequence: TGTGCCAGCAGCTTGGGGGGACAGTACACAGATACGCAGTATTTT. This gives the protein CASSLGGQYTDTQYF.

This chain connects TRBV7-9 to TRBJ2-1, with D possibly matching TRBD2 (5 bases). The germline CDR1 and CDR2 sequences are SEHNR and FQNEAQ (reference sequence). Trimming cost V 7 bases and J 3 bases, with 10 bases left between them. CDR3 length: 13 amino acids. The CDR3 DNA reads as TGTGCCAGCATCGGCGGGCACTACAATGAGCAGTTCTTC. Its translation is CASIGGHYNEQFF.

CDR3 sequence: CASSTDKGSDEKLFF. The CDR3 coding sequence is TGTGCCAGCAGCACGGACAAGGGGTCGGATGAAAAACTGTTTTTT. The chain couples TRBV5-5 to TRBJ1-4; tentatively, D is TRBD1 (5 bases). V lost 4 bases and J lost 6, with 16 bases in between. Per the germline V gene, CDR1 is SGHKS and CDR2 is YYEKEE (reference sequence). The CDR3 spans 15 residues.

The CDR3 loop reads CASSVRGSGDEQFF. The CDR3 nucleotides read TGTGCCAGCAGCGTACGCGGGAGTGGAGATGAGCAGTTCTTC. The chain is built from TRBV9 and TRBJ2-1; 7 bases line up with TRBD2. The CDR3 length is 14 residues. Germline CDR1 and CDR2: SGDLS and YYNGEE. V was clipped by 1 base and J by 8 bases; unmatched bases: 6.

V gene TRBV15 combines with J gene TRBJ1-1; 7 nucleotides agree with TRBD1. The CDR3 runs to 14 residues. The J segment lost 8 bases and the V segment lost 5 bases, leaving 11 bases of the junction unmatched. Germline V gene lookup returns CDR1 LNHNV and CDR2 YYDKDF (reference sequence). This CDR3 reads CATSVREPGQEAFF. The CDR3 DNA reads TGTGCCACCAGCGTTCGCGAGCCGGGACAGGAAGCTTTCTTT.

The chain couples TRBV28 to TRBJ2-7, with TRBD2 as a possible D gene (7 bases). V gave up 2 bases and J gave up 6 bases, with 14 bases separating them. The CDR3 has 14 residues. Germline values: CDR1 MDHEN, CDR2 SYDVKM. In DNA form, the CDR3 reads TGTGCCAGCAGTTTAGGGGGGGCAGGTAGCGAGCAGTACTTC. Translated, it gives CASSLGGAGSEQYF.

In its sample, this clone was seen a few times. The chain uses TRBV28 and TRBJ1-1; 7 bases are shared with TRBD1. V trimming: 0 bases; J trimming: 1 base; junction bases outside the gene matches: 8. This CDR3 comprises 17 residues. The germline gives CDR1 MDHEN, CDR2 SYDVKM. In DNA form, the CDR3 reads TGTGCCAGCAGTTTATGGAAACAGGGGTATCAGAACACTGAAGCTTTCTTT. Amino acids: CASSLWKQGYQNTEAFF.

The V call is TRBV28, the J call TRBJ2-2; 13 bases agree with TRBD2. V was pared by 2 bases and J by 4 bases, with 4 bases of the junction left unmatched. From germline, CDR1 is MDHEN and CDR2 SYDVKM. CDR3 length: 17 amino acids. The CDR3 here is CASSLGLAGVSTGELFF. The CDR3 DNA sequence: TGTGCCAGCAGTTTAGGACTAGCGGGAGTTAGCACCGGGGAGCTGTTTTTT.

The chain couples TRBV5-1 to TRBJ1-2; 7 bases are a match to TRBD1. The CDR3 runs to 14 residues. The trim removed 4 bases at V and 8 bases at J, leaving 11 bases unmatched. CDR1 is SGHRS, CDR2 YFSETQ, per germline. The CDR3 sequence is CASSPTTGIDGYTF. CDR3 nucleotide sequence: TGCGCCAGCAGCCCAACGACAGGGATAGACGGCTACACCTTC.

This clone was detected a few times. Distinct nucleotide sequences in the sample also encode this CDR3. V is TRBV30 and J is TRBJ1-5; D ambiguous. Germline values: CDR1 GTSNPN, CDR2 SVGIG (reference sequence). The V end was cut by 0 bases, the J end by 2 bases, with 5 bases between. This CDR3 has 13 amino acids. This chain's CDR3 is CAWSVRGNQPQHF. Here the CDR3 DNA reads TGTGCCTGGAGTGTACGGGGCAATCAGCCCCAGCATTTT.

The gene calls are TRBV28 and TRBJ2-7, with 7 nucleotides matching TRBD2. V dropped 0 bases and J dropped 1; count of bases not matched to a gene: 3. This CDR3 region has 15 residues. CDR1 is MDHEN, CDR2 SYDVKM, per germline. The DNA of the CDR3 is TGTGCCAGCAGTTTATGGCTAGCGGTGTCCTACGAGCAGTACTTC. The encoded protein is CASSLWLAVSYEQYF.

This sequence joins TRBV18 and TRBJ2-5; a possible D gene is TRBD1 (5 bases). The CDR3 is made up of 16 amino acids. The germline V gene encodes CDR1 KGHSH and CDR2 LQKENI. The V end was cut by 4 bases, the J end by 2 bases, with 17 bases between. The chain's CDR3 is CASSLRQTDGQETQYF. CDR3 nucleotides: TGTGCCAGCTCACTCCGACAGACCGATGGACAAGAGACCCAGTACTTC.